These T cell receptor beta chains were read from a single sample in a study of blood T cell repertoires in COVID-19. Clones were sequenced by immunoSEQ multiplex PCR, and TCRdb holds only the in-frame ones, with some missing. The top ten clones hold around 14% of a sample with 150,000 to 200,000 clones, around four fifths of them seen once. Sequencing was carried out using peripheral blood. The receptors here all came from a man aged 25 to 45 with active or convalescent COVID-19. CDR3s include the opening cysteine and the closing phenylalanine or tryptophan. The order of the fields is J gene, D gene, clone size, V gene, CDR3 DNA, CDR3 protein. The D gene is left open where the match is weak. A clone size is listed for some rows: how often the clone was seen (once, few, many), or a class if it is expanded.

J: TRBJ2-6; D: TRBD2; size: NA; V: TRBV11-3; DNA: TGTGCCAGCAGCGCCTGGACTAGCGGCTCTGGGGCCAACGTCCTGACTTTC; CDR3: CASSAWTSGSGANVLTF
J: TRBJ1-2; D: NA; size: NA; V: TRBV7-9; DNA: TGTGCCAGCAGCTTAGAACCGCGAGTACAGGAAATGCATGGCTACACCTTC; CDR3: CASSLEPRVQEMHGYTF
J: TRBJ1-5; D: NA; size: NA; V: TRBV4-3; DNA: TGCGCCAGCAGCCAAGAGCCTTCAGGGGATCAGCCCCAGCATTTT; CDR3: CASSQEPSGDQPQHF
J: TRBJ2-3; D: NA; size: NA; V: TRBV6-5; DNA: TGTGCCAGCAGTTACGCCAGGAGCACAGATACGCAGTATTTT; CDR3: CASSYARSTDTQYF
J: TRBJ1-5; D: NA; size: NA; V: TRBV7-2; DNA: TGTGCCAGCAGCTTAAGTAGGGGAAGCAATCAGCCCCAGCATTTT; CDR3: CASSLSRGSNQPQHF
J: TRBJ1-2; D: NA; size: NA; V: TRBV3-1/TRBV3-2; DNA: TGTGCCAGCAGCCATCACGACACGGGAGACCGCTTTGGCTACACCTTC; CDR3: CASSHHDTGDRFGYTF
J: TRBJ1-6; D: TRBD1; size: NA; V: TRBV4-2; DNA: TGTGCCAGCAGCCAAGCGGACAGGAATTCACCCCTCCACTTT; CDR3: CASSQADRNSPLHF
J: TRBJ2-1; D: NA; size: NA; V: TRBV5-1; DNA: TGCGCCAGCAGCTTGGAGGGAGGCTCCTACAATGAGCAGTTCTTC; CDR3: CASSLEGGSYNEQFF
J: TRBJ1-2; D: NA; size: few; V: TRBV11-2; DNA: TGTGCCAGCAGCTTAGCCCCGACTGTCTATGGCTACACCTTC; CDR3: CASSLAPTVYGYTF
J: TRBJ2-7; D: TRBD2; size: once; V: TRBV14; DNA: TGTGCCAGCAGCCAAGAGAACGAACGAGCGGGAGGCATTCAAAAGAGCTCCTACGAGCAGTACTTC; CDR3: CASSQENERAGGIQKSSYEQYF
J: TRBJ2-7; D: NA; size: NA; V: TRBV5-1; DNA: TGCGCCAGCAGCTTCTTAGAAAACGAGCAGTACTTC; CDR3: CASSFLENEQYF
J: TRBJ1-2; D: NA; size: NA; V: TRBV28; DNA: TGTGCCAGCAGTTTCGGAACGCGGGGCCTGTTAACCCCCTATGGCTACACCTTC; CDR3: CASSFGTRGLLTPYGYTF
J: TRBJ1-2; D: TRBD1; size: NA; V: TRBV28; DNA: TGTGCCAGCAGCTCCCGAGGGGGCTGGGACTATGGCTACACCTTC; CDR3: CASSSRGGWDYGYTF
J: TRBJ1-2; D: NA; size: NA; V: TRBV6-5; DNA: TGTGCCAGCAGTTATCAACCGACAGGTGGCTACACCTTC; CDR3: CASSYQPTGGYTF
J: TRBJ2-1; D: NA; size: NA; V: TRBV5-7; DNA: TGTGCCAGCAGCCCGCTTTCGGAGGGATACTACAATGAGCAGTTCTTC; CDR3: CASSPLSEGYYNEQFF
J: TRBJ1-6; D: NA; size: few; V: TRBV10-3; DNA: TGTGCCATCTCCTCATCGGGGATCACCTATAATTCACCCCTCCACTTT; CDR3: CAISSSGITYNSPLHF
J: TRBJ2-1; D: NA; size: NA; V: TRBV3-1/TRBV3-2; DNA: TGTGCCAGCAGCCAAGAAGGGGGTCTTAAGCAGTTCTTC; CDR3: CASSQEGGLKQFF
J: TRBJ1-6; D: NA; size: NA; V: TRBV21-1; DNA: TGTGCCAGCAGCAGACCGGGACAGGGTAGGAGGGATAGCGGTGGCTGGATTAATTCACCCCTCCACTTT; CDR3: CASSRPGQGRRDSGGWINSPLHF
J: TRBJ1-2; D: NA; size: many; V: TRBV30; DNA: TGTGCCTGGCGTTACGGGGGGTCCAACTATGGCTACACCTTC; CDR3: CAWRYGGSNYGYTF
J: TRBJ2-5; D: NA; size: NA; V: TRBV5-4; DNA: TGTGCCAGCAGCTTGGAGCGCCAAGAGACCCAGTACTTC; CDR3: CASSLERQETQYF
J: TRBJ1-6; D: TRBD1; size: few; V: TRBV28; DNA: TGTGCCAGCAGCCATTCCCAGGACAGGGGGTTCAACTATAATTCACCCCTCCACTTT; CDR3: CASSHSQDRGFNYNSPLHF
J: TRBJ1-5; D: TRBD1; size: NA; V: TRBV6-5; DNA: TGTGCCAGCAGGGCCGGGACAGGGTTTAGCCAGCCCCAGCATTTT; CDR3: CASRAGTGFSQPQHF
J: TRBJ1-2; D: NA; size: once; V: TRBV7-9; DNA: TGTGCCAGCAGCGCTCCCGGGGGGGGCTATGGCTACACCTTC; CDR3: CASSAPGGGYGYTF
J: TRBJ1-4; D: TRBD1; size: NA; V: TRBV2; DNA: TGTGCCAGCAGAGCACAGGGGATTGAAAAACTGTTTTTT; CDR3: CASRAQGIEKLFF
J: TRBJ2-1; D: NA; size: NA; V: TRBV6-5; DNA: TGTGCCAGCACCCCGAGCAATGAGCAGTTCTTC; CDR3: CASTPSNEQFF
J: TRBJ2-2; D: TRBD2; size: few; V: TRBV7-7; DNA: TGTGCTAGCAGCCTCGAACTTGGGGAGGGGAACACCGGGGAGCTGTTTTTT; CDR3: CASSLELGEGNTGELFF
J: TRBJ2-1; D: TRBD1; size: once; V: TRBV28; DNA: TGTGCCAGCAGATCAACCACAGGGGACTCCTACAATGAGCAGTTCTTC; CDR3: CASRSTTGDSYNEQFF
J: TRBJ2-5; D: TRBD2; size: NA; V: TRBV10-3; DNA: TGTGCCATCAGAACGGGAGCGGGATCGGGTGAGACCCAGTACTTC; CDR3: CAIRTGAGSGETQYF
J: TRBJ2-1; D: TRBD2; size: NA; V: TRBV4-1; DNA: TGCGCCAGCAGCCAAGATTCGGCGGGAGGTCTTAAGGATGAGCAGTTCTTC; CDR3: CASSQDSAGGLKDEQFF
J: TRBJ1-5; D: NA; size: NA; V: TRBV6-5; DNA: TGTGCCAGCAGTTGGGGAGATAGCAATCAGCCCCAGCATTTT; CDR3: CASSWGDSNQPQHF
J: TRBJ2-1; D: TRBD2; size: NA; V: TRBV28; DNA: TGTGCCAGCAGCCCTAGCGGGGTAGGGAACAATGAGCAGTTCTTC; CDR3: CASSPSGVGNNEQFF
J: TRBJ1-6; D: TRBD1; size: NA; V: TRBV5-6; DNA: TGTGCCAGCAGCTTGGCCGTAGGACAGGGGTATTCACCCCTCCACTTT; CDR3: CASSLAVGQGYSPLHF
J: TRBJ2-3; D: NA; size: NA; V: TRBV24-1; DNA: TGTGCCACCAGTGATTTGCAATCGACTCAATTT; CDR3: CATSDLQSTQF
J: TRBJ2-6; D: TRBD1; size: NA; V: TRBV19; DNA: TGTGCCAGTAAACAGGGGAGCTCTGGGGCCAACGTCCTGACTTTC; CDR3: CASKQGSSGANVLTF
J: TRBJ1-5; D: NA; size: NA; V: TRBV28; DNA: TGTGCCAGCAGTTCGGGGAGACAGCCCCAGCATTTT; CDR3: CASSSGRQPQHF
J: TRBJ1-5; D: NA; size: NA; V: TRBV4-1; DNA: TGCGCCAGCAGCCAAGAAGCGGGGAGCAATCAGCCCCAGCATTTT; CDR3: CASSQEAGSNQPQHF
J: TRBJ1-2; D: NA; size: NA; V: TRBV10-3; DNA: TGTGCCATCAGTGACTCAGGGAACTATGGCTACACCTTC; CDR3: CAISDSGNYGYTF